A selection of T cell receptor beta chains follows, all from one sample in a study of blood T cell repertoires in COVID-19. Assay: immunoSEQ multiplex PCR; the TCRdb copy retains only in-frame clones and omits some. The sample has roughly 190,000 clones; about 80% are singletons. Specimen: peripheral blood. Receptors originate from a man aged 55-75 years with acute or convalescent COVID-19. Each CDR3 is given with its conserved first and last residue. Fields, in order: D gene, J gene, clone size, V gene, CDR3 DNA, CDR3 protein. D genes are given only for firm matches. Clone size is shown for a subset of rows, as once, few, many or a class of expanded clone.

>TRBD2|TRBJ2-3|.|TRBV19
TGTGCCAGTAATCTAGCGGGGGGTGGGTCAGATACGCAGTATTTT
CASNLAGGGSDTQYF
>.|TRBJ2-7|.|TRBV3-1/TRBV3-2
TGTGCCAGCAGCCAAGGTCTAGCGAGGTACGAGCAGTACTTC
CASSQGLARYEQYF
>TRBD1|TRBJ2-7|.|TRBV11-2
TGTGCCAGCAGCTTGAGGGACAGTCCCTACGAGCAGTACTTC
CASSLRDSPYEQYF
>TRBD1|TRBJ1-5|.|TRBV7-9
TGTGCCAGCAGCTTAGCGAACCCGGGACAGGGGAAGTCGCAGCCCCAGCATTTT
CASSLANPGQGKSQPQHF
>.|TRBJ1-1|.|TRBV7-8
TGTGCCAGCATGTACCTGGACAGCCTTAACACTGAAGCTTTCTTT
CASMYLDSLNTEAFF
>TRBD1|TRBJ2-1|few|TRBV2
TGTGCCAGCAGGGGACAGTACAATGAGCAGTTCTTC
CASRGQYNEQFF
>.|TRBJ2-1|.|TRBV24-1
TGTGCCACCAGTGATTTGCAGGCCGGGACTCAGAATGAGCAGTTCTTC
CATSDLQAGTQNEQFF
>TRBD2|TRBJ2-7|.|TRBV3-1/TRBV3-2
TGTGCCAGCAGCCCCGGTGGTAGCGGGAGAAGTGAGCAGTACTTC
CASSPGGSGRSEQYF
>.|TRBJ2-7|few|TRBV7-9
TGTGCCAGCACTCCACAGGGTTTATCCTACGAGCAGTACTTC
CASTPQGLSYEQYF
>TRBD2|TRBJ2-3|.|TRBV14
TGTGCCAGCAGCCAAGATCAGGTAGCGGGGGGGCGAAGCACAGATACGCAGTATTTT
CASSQDQVAGGRSTDTQYF
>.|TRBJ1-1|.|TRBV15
TGTGCCACCAGCAGGGGGAGGCCCAGCACTGAAGCTTTCTTT
CATSRGRPSTEAFF
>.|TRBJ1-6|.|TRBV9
TGTGCCAGCAGCGTAGGAGGCAATAATTCACCCCTCCACTTT
CASSVGGNNSPLHF
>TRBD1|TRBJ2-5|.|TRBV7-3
TGTGCCAGCAGCTTAAAGTCCGGGACAGGGGGCCGGCAAGAGACCCAGTACTTC
CASSLKSGTGGRQETQYF
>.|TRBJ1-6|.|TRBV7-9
TGTGCCAGCAGCCCCAGACAGGTCCCCGATTCACCCCTCCACTTT
CASSPRQVPDSPLHF
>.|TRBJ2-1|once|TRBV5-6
TGTGCCAGCACCCGGGACGCGGGAAATGAGCAGTTCTTC
CASTRDAGNEQFF
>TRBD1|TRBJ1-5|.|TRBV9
TGTGCCAGACCAGGGGGCCTAAGTCATCAGCCCCAGCATTTT
CARPGGLSHQPQHF
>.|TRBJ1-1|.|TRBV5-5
TGTGCCAGCAGCTTGGACCCCCGGGGAGCTTTCTTT
CASSLDPRGAFF
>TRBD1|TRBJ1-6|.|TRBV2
TGTGCCAGCAGACGGGGGACAGGGGGCTTATGGAATTCACCCCTCCACTTT
CASRRGTGGLWNSPLHF
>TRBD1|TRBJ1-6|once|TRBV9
TGTGCCAGCAGCGTAGCAGCAGGGGGTATTCCTTCACCCCTCCACTTT
CASSVAAGGIPSPLHF
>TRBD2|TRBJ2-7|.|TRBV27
TGTGCCAGCAGTTTTACTAGCGCCAATTCGTACGAGCAGTACTTC
CASSFTSANSYEQYF
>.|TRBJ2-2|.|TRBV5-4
TGTGCCAGCAGCTTGGCAGGACTCAAGAGCACCGGGGAGCTGTTTTTT
CASSLAGLKSTGELFF
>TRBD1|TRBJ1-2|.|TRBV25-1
TGTGCCAGCAGTGAAGCCAGACAGGGTCCCCTCTATGGCTACACCTTC
CASSEARQGPLYGYTF
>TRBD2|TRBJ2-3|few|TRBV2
TGTGCCAGCAGTCTCCCATTCTTTAGCGGGGGGCCTTTCCGCACAGATACGCAGTATTTT
CASSLPFFSGGPFRTDTQYF
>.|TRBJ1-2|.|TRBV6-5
TGTGCCAGCAGTTACTCGGCCGGAGGCGGTGGCTACACCTTC
CASSYSAGGGGYTF
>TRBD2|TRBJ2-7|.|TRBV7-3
TGTGCCAGCAGCCCGATAGCGGGGGACCTCTACGAGCAGTACTTC
CASSPIAGDLYEQYF
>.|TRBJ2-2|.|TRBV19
TGTGCCAGTAGTATAGAGGGGGCGGGGGCCGGGGAGCTGTTTTTT
CASSIEGAGAGELFF
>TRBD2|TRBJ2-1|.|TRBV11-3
TGTGCCAGCAGCCTGGGACTAGCGGGAGATAATGATGAGCAGTTCTTC
CASSLGLAGDNDEQFF
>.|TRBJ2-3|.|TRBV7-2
TGTGCCAGCAGCTACGCGTGGGGGCCGGGCACAGATACGCAGTATTTT
CASSYAWGPGTDTQYF
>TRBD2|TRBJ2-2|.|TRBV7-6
TGTGCCAGCAGCTTAGCGGGGGGGGACACCGGGGAGCTGTTTTTT
CASSLAGGDTGELFF
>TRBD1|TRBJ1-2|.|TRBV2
TGTGCCAGCGGTACAGGGGGCTTCTATGGCTACACCTTC
CASGTGGFYGYTF
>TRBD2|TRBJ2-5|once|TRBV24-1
TGTGCCACCAGTGACCCTAGCGGGGGAAGGGAGACCCAGTACTTC
CATSDPSGGRETQYF
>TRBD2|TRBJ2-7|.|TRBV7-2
TGTGCCAGCAGCTTAGTAGGGACTACCTACGAGCAGTACTTC
CASSLVGTTYEQYF
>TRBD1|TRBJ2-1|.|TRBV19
TGTGCCAGTATGGCACAGGGGGAATTTGGTGAGCAGTTCTTC
CASMAQGEFGEQFF
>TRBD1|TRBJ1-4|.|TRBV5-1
TGCGCCAGCAGGACAGGGGGCGGGAGTGAAAAACTGTTTTTT
CASRTGGGSEKLFF
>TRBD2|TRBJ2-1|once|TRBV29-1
TGCAGCGTTGAACGGAGCGCGGGGGGCCCGGAGCAGTTCTTC
CSVERSAGGPEQFF
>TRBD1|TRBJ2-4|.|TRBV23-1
TGCGCCAGCCGCGGACAGGGGCTAGCCAAAAACATTCAGTACTTC
CASRGQGLAKNIQYF
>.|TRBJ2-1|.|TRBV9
TGTGCCAGCAGCCTCTGGGGGGGCGACAATGAGCAGTTCTTC
CASSLWGGDNEQFF
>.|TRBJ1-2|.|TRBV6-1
TGTGCCAGCAGTGAAGCTGGCAGGGTGGGGGGCTACACCTTC
CASSEAGRVGGYTF
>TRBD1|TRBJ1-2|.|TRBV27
TGTGCCAGCAGTAAAGCCGGGACAGGGAATGGTTACACCTTC
CASSKAGTGNGYTF
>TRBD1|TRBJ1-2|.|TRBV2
TGTGCCAGCAGTCGACAGGGAAACTATGGCTACACCTTC
CASSRQGNYGYTF
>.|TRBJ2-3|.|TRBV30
TGTGCCTGGAGTGTTTATCGGCGGGTGGGTCGTTTGACAGATACGCAGTATTTT
CAWSVYRRVGRLTDTQYF
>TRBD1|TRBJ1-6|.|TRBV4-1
TGCGCCAGCAGCCAAGTTACACAGGGGACCCTCCACTTT
CASSQVTQGTLHF
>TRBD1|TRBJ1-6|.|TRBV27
TGTGCCAGCCTGGCTCGGACAGGGGGCAATTCACCCCTCCACTTT
CASLARTGGNSPLHF
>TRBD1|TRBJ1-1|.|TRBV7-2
TGTGCCAGCAGCCCATTACAGGGGGGGACTGAAGCTTTCTTT
CASSPLQGGTEAFF
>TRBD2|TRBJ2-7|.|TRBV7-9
TGTGCCAGCAGCTCCCGAGCCACTAGCGGAACCTACGAGCAGTACTTC
CASSSRATSGTYEQYF
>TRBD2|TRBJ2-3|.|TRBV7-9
TGTGCCAGCAGCTCCGGACTAGCGGGGCTCACAGATACGCAGTATTTT
CASSSGLAGLTDTQYF
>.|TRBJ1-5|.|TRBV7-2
TGTGCCAGCAGCTCGGACTTCAGTCAGCCCCAGCATTTT
CASSSDFSQPQHF
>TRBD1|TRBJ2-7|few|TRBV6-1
TGTGCCAGCAGTGAGAGACAGGGGCACGAGCAGTACTTC
CASSERQGHEQYF
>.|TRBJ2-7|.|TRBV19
TGTGCCAGTTCTGGTCCAGGGGTTGGCCACGAGCAGTACTTC
CASSGPGVGHEQYF
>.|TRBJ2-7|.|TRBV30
TGTGCCTGGAGTAGGTGGGCACAATCCTACGAGCAGTACTTC
CAWSRWAQSYEQYF
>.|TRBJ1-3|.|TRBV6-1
TGTGCCAGCAGTGAAGCTAGGCCAGCGAACGTAAACACCATATATTTT
CASSEARPANVNTIYF